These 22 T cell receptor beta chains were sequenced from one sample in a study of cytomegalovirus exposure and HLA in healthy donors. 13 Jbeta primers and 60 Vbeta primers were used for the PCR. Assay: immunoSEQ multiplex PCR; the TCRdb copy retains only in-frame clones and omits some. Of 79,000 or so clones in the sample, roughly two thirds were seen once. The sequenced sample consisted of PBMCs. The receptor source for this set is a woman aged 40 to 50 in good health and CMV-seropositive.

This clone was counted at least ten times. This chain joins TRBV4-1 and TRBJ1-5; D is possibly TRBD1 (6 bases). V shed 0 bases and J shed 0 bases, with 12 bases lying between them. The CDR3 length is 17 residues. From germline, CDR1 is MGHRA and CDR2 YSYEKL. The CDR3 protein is CASSQDGGRVSNQPQHF. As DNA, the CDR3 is TGCGCCAGCAGCCAAGATGGGGGCAGGGTTAGCAATCAGCCCCAGCATTTT.

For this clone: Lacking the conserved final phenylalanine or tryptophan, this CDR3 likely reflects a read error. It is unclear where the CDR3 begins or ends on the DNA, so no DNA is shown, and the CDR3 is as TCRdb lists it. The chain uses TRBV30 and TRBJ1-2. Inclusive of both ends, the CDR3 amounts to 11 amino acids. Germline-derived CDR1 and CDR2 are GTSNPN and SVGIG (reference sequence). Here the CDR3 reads CAWTQRGGYTV.

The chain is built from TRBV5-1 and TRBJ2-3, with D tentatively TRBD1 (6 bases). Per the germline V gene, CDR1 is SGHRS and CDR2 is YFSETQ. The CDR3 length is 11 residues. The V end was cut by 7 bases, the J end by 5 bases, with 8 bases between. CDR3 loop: CASHREDTQYF. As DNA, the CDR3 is TGCGCCAGCCACAGGGAAGATACGCAGTATTTT.

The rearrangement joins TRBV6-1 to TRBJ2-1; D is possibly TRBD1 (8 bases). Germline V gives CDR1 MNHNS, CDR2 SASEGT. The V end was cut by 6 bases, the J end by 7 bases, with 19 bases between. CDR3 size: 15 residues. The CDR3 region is CASSNQGARGNEQFF. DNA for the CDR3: TGTGCCAGCAGCAACCAGGGGGCGCGGGGGAATGAGCAGTTCTTC.

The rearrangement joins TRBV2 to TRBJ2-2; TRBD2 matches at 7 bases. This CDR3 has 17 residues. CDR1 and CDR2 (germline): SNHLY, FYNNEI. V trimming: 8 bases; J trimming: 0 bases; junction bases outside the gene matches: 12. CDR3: CASRREALAANTGELFF. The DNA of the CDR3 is TGTGCCAGCCGTCGTGAAGCTCTAGCGGCGAACACCGGGGAGCTGTTTTTT.

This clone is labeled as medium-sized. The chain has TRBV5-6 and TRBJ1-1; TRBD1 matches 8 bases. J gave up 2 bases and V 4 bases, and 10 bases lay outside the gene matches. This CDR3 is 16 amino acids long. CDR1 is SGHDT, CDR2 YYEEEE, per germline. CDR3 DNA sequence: TGTGCCAGCAGCCTCTTCGGACAGGGAGGAAACACTGAAGCTTTCTTT. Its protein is CASSLFGQGGNTEAFF. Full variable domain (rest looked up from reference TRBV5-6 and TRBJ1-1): DAGVTQSPTHLIKTRGQQVTLRCSPKSGHDTVSWYQQALGQGPQFIFQYYEEEERQRGNFPDRFSGHQFPNYSSELNVNALLLGDSALYLCASSLFGQGGNTEAFFGQGTRLTVV.

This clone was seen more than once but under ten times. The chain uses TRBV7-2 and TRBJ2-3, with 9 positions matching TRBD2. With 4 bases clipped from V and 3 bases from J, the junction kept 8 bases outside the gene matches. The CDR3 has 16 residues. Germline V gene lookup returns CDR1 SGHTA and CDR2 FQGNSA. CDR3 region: CASSSGSSGKTDTQYF. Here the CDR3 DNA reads TGTGCCAGCAGCTCAGGTTCTAGCGGGAAAACAGATACGCAGTATTTT.

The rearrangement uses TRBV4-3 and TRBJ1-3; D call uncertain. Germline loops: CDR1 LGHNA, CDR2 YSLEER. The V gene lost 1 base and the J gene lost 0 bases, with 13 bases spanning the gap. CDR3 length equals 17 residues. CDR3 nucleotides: TGCGCCAGCAGCCAAGCTACTGTTCTTACCTCTGGAAACACCATATATTTT. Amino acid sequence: CASSQATVLTSGNTIYF.

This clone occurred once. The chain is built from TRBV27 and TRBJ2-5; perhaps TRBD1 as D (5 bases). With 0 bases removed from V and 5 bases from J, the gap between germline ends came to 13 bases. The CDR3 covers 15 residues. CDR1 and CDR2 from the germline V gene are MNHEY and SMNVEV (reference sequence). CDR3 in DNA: TGTGCCAGCAGTTTATCGGGTAGGGGCCCCGAGACCCAGTACTTC. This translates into CASSLSGRGPETQYF.

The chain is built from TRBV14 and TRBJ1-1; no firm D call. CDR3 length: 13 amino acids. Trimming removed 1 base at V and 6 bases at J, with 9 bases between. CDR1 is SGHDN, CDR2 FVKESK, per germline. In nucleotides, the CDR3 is TGTGCCAGCAGCCAAGGGCCCGGAGCTGAAGCTTTCTTT. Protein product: CASSQGPGAEAFF.

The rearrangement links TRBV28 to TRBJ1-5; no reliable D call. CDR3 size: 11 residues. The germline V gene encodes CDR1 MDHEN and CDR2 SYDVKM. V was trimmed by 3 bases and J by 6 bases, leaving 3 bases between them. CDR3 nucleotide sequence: TGTGCCAGCAGTTTCGGTCAGCCCCAGCATTTT. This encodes CASSFGQPQHF.

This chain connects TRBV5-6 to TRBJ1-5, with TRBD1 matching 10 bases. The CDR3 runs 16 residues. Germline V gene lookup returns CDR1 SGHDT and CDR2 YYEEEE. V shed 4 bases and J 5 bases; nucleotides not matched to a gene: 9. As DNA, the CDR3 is TGTGCCAGCAGCACCGGATCCGGGACAGGGGATCAGCCCCAGCATTTT. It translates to CASSTGSGTGDQPQHF.

DNA for the CDR3: TGTGCCAGCTCACCAGGGGGCGAAATCACTGAAGCTTTCTTT. This encodes CASSPGGEITEAFF. V and J are TRBV18 and TRBJ1-1, with a weak D call TRBD1 (6 bases). Germline assignment: CDR1 KGHSH and CDR2 LQKENI. The ends were cut back, 2 bases at V and 4 bases at J, with 11 bases in the middle. The CDR3 totals 14 residues.

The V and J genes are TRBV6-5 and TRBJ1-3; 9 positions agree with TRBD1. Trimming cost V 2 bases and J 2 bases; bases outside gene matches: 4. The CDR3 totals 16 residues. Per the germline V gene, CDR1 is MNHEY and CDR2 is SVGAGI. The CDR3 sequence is CASSYVGTGTGNTIYF. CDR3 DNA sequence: TGTGCCAGCAGTTACGTTGGGACAGGGACTGGAAACACCATATATTTT.

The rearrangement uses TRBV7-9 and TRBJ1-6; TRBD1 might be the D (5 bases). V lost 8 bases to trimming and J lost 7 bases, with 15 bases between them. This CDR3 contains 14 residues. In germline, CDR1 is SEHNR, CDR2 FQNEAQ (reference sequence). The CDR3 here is CASVVLQGNSPLHF. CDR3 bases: TGTGCCAGCGTTGTGTTGCAGGGAAATTCACCCCTCCACTTT.

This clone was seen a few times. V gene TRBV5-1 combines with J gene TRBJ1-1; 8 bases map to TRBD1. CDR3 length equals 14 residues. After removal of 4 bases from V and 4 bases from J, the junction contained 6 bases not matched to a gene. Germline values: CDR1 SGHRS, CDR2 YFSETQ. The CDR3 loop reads CASSPGQGATEAFF. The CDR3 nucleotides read TGCGCCAGCAGCCCAGGACAGGGTGCCACTGAAGCTTTCTTT.

CDR3 loop: CASRKTGAYEQYF. CDR3 bases: TGTGCCAGCAGAAAGACAGGGGCCTACGAGCAGTACTTC. This chain links TRBV28 with TRBJ2-7; 8 bases line up with TRBD1. The CDR3 totals 13 residues. J gave up 2 bases and V 6 bases, and 3 bases lay outside the gene matches. Germline-derived CDR1 and CDR2 are MDHEN and SYDVKM.

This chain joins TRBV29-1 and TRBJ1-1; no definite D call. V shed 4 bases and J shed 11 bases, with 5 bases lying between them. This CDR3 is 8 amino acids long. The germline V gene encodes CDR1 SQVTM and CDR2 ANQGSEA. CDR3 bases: TGCAGCGTTGGTCGTGCTTTCTTT. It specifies CSVGRAFF. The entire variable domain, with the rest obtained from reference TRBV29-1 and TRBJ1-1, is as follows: SAVISQKPSRDICQRGTSLTIQCQVDSQVTMMFWYRQQPGQSLTLIATANQGSEATYESGFVIDKFPISRPNLTFSTLTVSNMSPEDSSIYLCSVGRAFFGQGTRLTVV.

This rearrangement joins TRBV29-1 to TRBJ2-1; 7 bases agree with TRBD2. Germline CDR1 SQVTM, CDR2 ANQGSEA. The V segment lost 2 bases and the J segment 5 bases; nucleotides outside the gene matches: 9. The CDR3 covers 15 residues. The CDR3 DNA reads TGCAGCGTTGAATCTAGCGGCGAACTCAACAATGAGCAGTTCTTC. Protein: CSVESSGELNNEQFF.

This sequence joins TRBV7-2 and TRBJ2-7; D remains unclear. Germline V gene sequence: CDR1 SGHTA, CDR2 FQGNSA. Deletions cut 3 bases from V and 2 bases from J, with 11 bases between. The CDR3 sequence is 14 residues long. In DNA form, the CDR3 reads TGTGCCAGCAGCTTTACTCGATCAACCTACGAGCAGTACTTC. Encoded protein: CASSFTRSTYEQYF.

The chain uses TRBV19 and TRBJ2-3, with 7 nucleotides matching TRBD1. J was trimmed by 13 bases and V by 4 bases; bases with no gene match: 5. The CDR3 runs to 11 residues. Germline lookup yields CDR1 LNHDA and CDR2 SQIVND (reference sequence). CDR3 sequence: CASSTDRVKYF. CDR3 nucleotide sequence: TGTGCCAGTAGTACCGACAGGGTGAAGTATTTT. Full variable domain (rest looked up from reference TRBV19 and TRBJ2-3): DGGITQSPKYLFRKEGQNVTLSCEQNLNHDAMYWYRQDPGQGLRLIYYSQIVNDFQKGDIAEGYSVSREKKESFPLTVTSAQKNPTAFYLCASSTDRVKYFGPGTRLTVL.

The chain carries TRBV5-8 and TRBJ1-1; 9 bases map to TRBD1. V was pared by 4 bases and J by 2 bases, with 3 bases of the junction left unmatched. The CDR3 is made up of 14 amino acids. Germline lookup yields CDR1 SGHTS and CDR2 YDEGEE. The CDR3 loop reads CASSGTGPNTEAFF. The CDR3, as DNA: TGTGCCAGCAGCGGGACAGGGCCTAACACTGAAGCTTTCTTT.